This passage covers 15 T cell receptor beta chains from one sample sequenced in a study of beta chain features in type 1 diabetes. As every portion of the isolated RNA was reverse transcribed, the sequencing read expressed TCRB transcripts. Produced via immunoSEQ multiplex PCR; TCRdb's table is partial and in-frame only. The data show roughly 500,000 clones, approximately 10% seen once. The source material was naive CD4+ T cells from blood. These receptors were obtained from a woman aged 18-29 years in good health.

The chain combines TRBV18 with TRBJ2-5; D ambiguous. Germline V gene lookup returns CDR1 KGHSH and CDR2 LQKENI. V was shortened by 4 bases and J by 5 bases, with 14 bases between the two germline ends. The CDR3 has 14 amino acids. As DNA, the CDR3 is TGTGCCAGCTCACTCGGTTCCGGATGGGAGACCCAGTACTTC. This sequence encodes CASSLGSGWETQYF.

The chain uses TRBV29-1 and TRBJ1-2; D remains unclear. This CDR3 spans 12 amino acids. Germline V gives CDR1 SQVTM, CDR2 ANQGSEA. V was clipped by 3 bases and J by 1 base, with 6 bases between them. The CDR3 spells CSVEIVNYGYTF. DNA of the CDR3: TGCAGCGTTGAGATCGTTAACTATGGCTACACCTTC.

This clone came up a few times. The J gene is TRBJ1-5, the V gene TRBV23-1, with D uncertain. TRBV23-1 is sorted into the ORF group, with uncertain function. V gave up 6 bases and J gave up 7 bases, with 16 bases separating them. The CDR3 sequence is 14 residues long. The CDR3 nucleotides read TGCGCCAGCAGCCAACCTTGTCGGGGACAGCCCCAGCATTTT. Residues: CASSQPCRGQPQHF.

J is TRBJ2-3 and V is TRBV19, with 7 bases aligning to TRBD2. V shed 6 bases, J shed 4 bases, and the junction held 10 bases outside the gene matches. Germline V lookup: CDR1 LNHDA, CDR2 SQIVND (reference sequence). The CDR3 is made up of 15 amino acids. The CDR3 DNA follows: TGTGCCAGTAGCCAAGGCGGGAGAGGGCCAGATACGCAGTATTTT. Its translation: CASSQGGRGPDTQYF.

This chain uses TRBV18 with TRBJ2-5; D may be TRBD2 (6 bases). Trimming stripped 2 bases from V and 4 bases from J, with 8 bases between. Germline V gives CDR1 KGHSH, CDR2 LQKENI. The CDR3 is 13 amino acids. The CDR3 DNA follows: TGTGCCAGCTCACCATTCGGGGGAGAGACCCAGTACTTC. It yields the protein CASSPFGGETQYF.

This sequence joins TRBV19 and TRBJ1-2; D gene uncertain. The V and J ends lost 1 base and 4 bases respectively, with 10 bases between them. CDR1 is LNHDA and CDR2 is SQIVND in the germline V gene (reference sequence). CDR3 length: 14 residues. The CDR3 here is CASSIANGIYGYTF. CDR3 sequence (DNA): TGTGCCAGTAGTATAGCGAATGGGATCTATGGCTACACCTTC.

For this clone: This specimen includes other DNA sequences encoding the same CDR3. V gene TRBV9 combines with J gene TRBJ1-3; unclear D gene. The germline V gene encodes CDR1 SGDLS and CDR2 YYNGEE. Between the trimmed V and J ends, which lost 0 bases and 0 bases, there was a span of 4 bases. The CDR3 covers 14 residues. The CDR3 DNA reads TGTGCCAGCAGCGTAGAGCGCTCTGGAAACACCATATATTTT. This gives the protein CASSVERSGNTIYF.

The rearrangement links TRBV7-8 to TRBJ2-3, with a possible D match to TRBD1 (5 bases). Germline lookup yields CDR1 SGHVS and CDR2 FQNEAQ. CDR3 length: 15 amino acids. Deletions cut 1 base from V and 1 base from J, with 9 bases between. The CDR3 bases are TGTGCCAGCAGCTTAGAGGGGCGCGGCACAGATACGCAGTATTTT. Protein product: CASSLEGRGTDTQYF.

The chain uses TRBV7-2 and TRBJ2-1; D uncertain. Trimming pared 1 base from V and 0 bases from J, leaving 13 bases between. Per the germline V gene, CDR1 is SGHTA and CDR2 is FQGNSA. The length of the CDR3 is 17 residues. CDR3 residues: CASSLGMLASSYNEQFF. The CDR3 DNA sequence: TGTGCCAGCAGCTTAGGGATGCTTGCGAGCTCCTACAATGAGCAGTTCTTC.

There are a few counts of this clone. This chain joins TRBV18 and TRBJ1-2; D unclear. The V and J ends lost 6 bases and 2 bases respectively, with 13 bases between them. CDR1 is KGHSH, CDR2 LQKENI, per germline. The CDR3 is 14 amino acids. In nucleotides, the CDR3 is TGTGCCAGCTCCCCCGGGCTAAAAAACTATGGCTACACCTTC. Translated: CASSPGLKNYGYTF.

In its sample, this clone was seen a few times. This chain uses TRBV7-2 with TRBJ1-3; D ambiguous. V dropped 2 bases and J dropped 0 bases, with 8 bases sitting between them. The CDR3 is 15 amino acids. CDR1 and CDR2 (germline): SGHTA, FQGNSA. In DNA form, the CDR3 reads TGTGCCAGCAGCTTAACGCGCATCTCTGGAAACACCATATATTTT. Translated, it gives CASSLTRISGNTIYF.

This clone has a count of ten or more. V and J are TRBV30 and TRBJ1-2, with D uncertain. Trimming removed 2 bases at V and 8 bases at J, with 12 bases between. CDR1 and CDR2 from the germline V gene are GTSNPN and SVGIG (reference sequence). The CDR3 length is 12 residues. DNA for the CDR3: TGTGCCTGGAGTACGACGACGCGGGGCTACACCTTC. Encoded protein: CAWSTTTRGYTF. The entire variable domain, with the rest obtained from reference TRBV30 and TRBJ1-2, is as follows: SQTIHQWPATLVQPVGSPLSLECTVEGTSNPNLYWYRQAAGRGLQLLFYSVGIGQISSEVPQNLSASRPQDRQFILSSKKLLLSDSGFYLCAWSTTTRGYTFGSGTRLTVV.

The chain links TRBV7-9 to TRBJ2-1, with D possibly being TRBD1 (5 bases). Germline V CDR1 and CDR2: SEHNR, FQNEAQ (reference sequence). The ends were cut back, 4 bases at V and 6 bases at J, with 19 bases in the middle. CDR3 length equals 16 residues. The CDR3: CASSSLVGRQTNEQFF. The CDR3 DNA sequence: TGTGCCAGCAGCTCGTTAGTCGGAAGACAGACCAATGAGCAGTTCTTC. Full variable domain (remainder filled in from reference TRBV7-9 and TRBJ2-1): DTGVSQNPRHKITKRGQNVTFRCDPISEHNRLYWYRQTLGQGPEFLTYFQNEAQLEKSRLLSDRFSAERPKGSFSTLEIQRTEQGDSAMYLCASSSLVGRQTNEQFFGPGTRLTVL.

The chain couples TRBV7-2 to TRBJ2-5; D is possibly TRBD1 or TRBD2 (5 bases each). Trimming stripped 5 bases from V and 6 bases from J, with 25 bases between. The CDR3 has 17 amino acids. Germline V CDR1 and CDR2: SGHTA, FQGNSA. CDR3 sequence (DNA): TGTGCCAGCAGCCTGGACGAAGGGCAGGCCGGGACGAAGACCCAGTACTTC. As protein: CASSLDEGQAGTKTQYF.

This rearrangement joins TRBV7-8 to TRBJ2-1; tentative D call: TRBD1 (5 bases). The CDR3 is made up of 16 amino acids. From germline, CDR1 is SGHVS and CDR2 FQNEAQ. Trimming shortened V by 0 bases and J by 9 bases, and 18 bases separated the two germline ends. The DNA for the CDR3 is TGTGCCAGCAGCTTAGCGTACAGGAGCCGTTTACGTGAGCAGTTCTTC. Its protein product is CASSLAYRSRLREQFF. Together with reference TRBV7-8 and TRBJ2-1, the CDR3 gives the full variable domain: GAGVSQSPRYKVAKRGQDVALRCDPISGHVSLFWYQQALGQGPEFLTYFQNEAQLDKSGLPSDRFFAERPEGSVSTLKIQRTQQEDSAVYLCASSLAYRSRLREQFFGPGTRLTVL.